The following is a TCR beta chain sequence with its context. The target of this receptor is not known. There are no base qualities to consult, and no much larger clone falls within one base. This record belongs to a study of shared clonotypes between healthy human individuals (dated by TCRdb to about 2020). About the full investigation: Three men and a couple of women, aged 18 to 49 years, made up the cohort. For each donor, three plates each were used for CD4 naive and CD4 memory, two plates were used for CD8 naive, and one plate was used for CD8 memory. To estimate repertoire size and how much clonotype sharing occurs between individuals, the study deeply sequenced the blood TCR repertoires of several healthy adults. Libraries were prepared and TCR repertoires were sequenced by different laboratories using diverse techniques, in order to increase sequencing depth and limit assay-specific biases. Between about 0.94 and 8.9 billion PBMCs per donor were obtained by leukapheresis. The research as a whole found: The genetic and exposure-history diversity represented was limited by the small number of donors. Sharing across a few donors was observed for 5% to 6.5% of naive CD4, under 4% of naive CD8, 2% to 2.5% of memory CD4, and approximately 0.41% of memory CD8 clonotypes. Based on pairwise subsampling, the degree of clonotype sharing among donors was expected to be affected by sequencing depth. Naive subsets generally had larger estimated clonotype richness than memory subsets did. Sampling was restricted to blood, and TCR repertoires in tissue are likely to differ from TCR repertoires in blood. Compared with non-shared clonotypes, the clonotypes found in all four sorted-subset donors had higher generation probabilities. Incomplete sequencing was indicated by rarefaction of sorted-subset datasets, despite the large sequencing depth.

The donors were healthy, HIV-negative adults who had no recently reported acute infections or vaccinations. All donors were Caucasian adults living in Nashville, Tennessee, USA. CD4+ T cells were enriched by magnetic negative selection, after which naive cells were positively selected on CD45RA and the negative fraction was taken as the memory subset. Blood was obtained by leukapheresis, after which PBMCs were separated by Ficoll-Histopaque density gradient centrifugation and cryopreserved in liquid nitrogen vapor phase. Analytical flow cytometry was used to check the purity and quantity of every magnetically sorted T cell population. From each sorted fraction, genomic DNA was isolated and quantified by UV absorbance on a Nanodrop 2000c. Using the deep immunoSEQ assay, multiplex PCR amplified TCR CDR3 regions from genomic DNA. Extracted genomic DNA from each cell subset was distributed evenly across all wells of several immunoSEQ 96-well plates, and each plate was treated as a replicate. For sorted subsets, about 200 ng genomic DNA, equal to tens of thousands of T cell genomes, was loaded into each replicate PCR. The purified libraries were quantified using a Qubit 3.0 fluorometer, sized with a Bioanalyzer 2100, and then quantified again using the KAPA Library Quantification kit. Every immunoSEQ 96-well plate was sequenced on a separate single-read 150-cycle Illumina NextSeq 550 flow cell. Turning to the authors' computational methods: The immunoSEQ output contained only junctional sequences without quality scores, so filtering could not match that applied to full-length reads. Sequences were annotated with PyIR, a Python wrapper for IgBLAST v1.9, and V/J genes and CDR3 were assigned using IMGT germline references. Reads were filtered out if the reads had weak V/J assignments (E-value above 1e-6), no CDR3, stop codons, out-of-frame junctions, or ambiguous translated residues. V3J clonotypes were defined as sequences sharing an identical inferred V gene, J gene, and CDR3 amino acid sequence. Percentage overlap between repertoires was computed as shared unique clonotypes divided by the size of the smaller repertoire. Three approaches were used to assess repertoire richness: RTK rarefaction, the Chao1 estimator, and Recon v2.1 estimates of unobserved clonotypes. Generation probabilities were computed with OLGA for all TCRbeta clonotypes obtained by the gDNA method from several donors. The source is immuneACCESS, and TCRdb retained only in-frame sequences with V and J called. Part of the clones is not carried over; for the studies checked, unresolved V genes explain less than half of this, and the remainder is unexplained. That table gives V, J and clone size, and the DNA gave D and trimming. The sample contains a few million clones, approximately 90% of them found a single time. The leading ten clones occupy roughly 0.14% of the sample.

Trimming removed 7 bases from V and 9 bases from J, leaving 13 bases between the germline ends. CDR1 and CDR2 are read off the germline V gene (reference sequence) as MNHNY and SVGAGI. The CDR3 starts with the cysteine, ends with the phenylalanine, and has 13 residues. Left in the record is the CDR3 DNA by itself, 39 bases read in frame from the first base. The specimen was naive CD4+ T cells sorted from blood. This sample's cell subset or site label indicates: CD45RA+ positively selected. This clonotype originated in a man aged 18 to 30 in good health. In this chain, TRBV6-6 is recombined with TRBJ1-6; there is no confident call for the D gene. The sequenced DNA is TGTGCCAGCATACCCCTTTCGGGTTCACCCCTCCACTTT. This codes for CASIPLSGSPLHF.